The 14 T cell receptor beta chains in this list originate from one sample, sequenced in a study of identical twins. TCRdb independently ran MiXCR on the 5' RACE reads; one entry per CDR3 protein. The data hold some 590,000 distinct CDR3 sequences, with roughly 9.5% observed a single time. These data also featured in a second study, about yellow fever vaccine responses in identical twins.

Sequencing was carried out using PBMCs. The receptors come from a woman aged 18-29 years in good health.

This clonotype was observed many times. The CDR3 DNA reads TGTGCCAGCAGCTTAGAGCTAGCGGGAGGAACCTCCTACGAGCAGTACTTC. Its translation: CASSLELAGGTSYEQYF. The rearrangement uses TRBV7-2 and TRBJ2-7, with 11 bases that match TRBD2. The germline gives CDR1 SGHTA, CDR2 FQGNSA. V shed 1 base, J shed 0 bases, and the junction held 5 bases outside the gene matches. The CDR3 length is 17 residues.

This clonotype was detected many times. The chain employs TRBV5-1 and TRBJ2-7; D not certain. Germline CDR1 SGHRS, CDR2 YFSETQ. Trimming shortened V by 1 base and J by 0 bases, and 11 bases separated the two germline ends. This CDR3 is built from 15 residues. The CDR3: CASSLTGSYSYEQYF. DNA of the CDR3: TGCGCCAGCAGCTTGACGGGCAGTTACTCCTACGAGCAGTACTTC.

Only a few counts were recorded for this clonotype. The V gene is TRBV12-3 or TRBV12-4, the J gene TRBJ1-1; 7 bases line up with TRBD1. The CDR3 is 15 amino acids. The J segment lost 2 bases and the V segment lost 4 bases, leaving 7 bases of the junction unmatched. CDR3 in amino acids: CASSSNRGSNTEAFF. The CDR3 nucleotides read TGTGCCAGCAGTTCCAACAGGGGATCAAACACTGAAGCTTTCTTT.

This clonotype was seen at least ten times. CDR3 sequence reads: CSVQLSGQETQYF. The CDR3 DNA is TGCAGTGTTCAGTTATCGGGGCAAGAGACCCAGTACTTC. The rearrangement joins TRBV20-1 to TRBJ2-5; possibly TRBD2 for D (5 bases). V lost 7 bases to trimming and J lost 2 bases, with 14 bases between them. This CDR3 comprises 13 residues. In germline, CDR1 is DFQATT, CDR2 SNEGSKA (reference sequence).

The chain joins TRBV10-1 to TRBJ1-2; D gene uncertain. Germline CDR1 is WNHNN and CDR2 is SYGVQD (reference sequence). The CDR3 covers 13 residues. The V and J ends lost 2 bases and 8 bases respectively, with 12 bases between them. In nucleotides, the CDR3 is TGCGCCAGCAGTGAGCAACAGACAAGCGGCTACACCTTC. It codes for CASSEQQTSGYTF.

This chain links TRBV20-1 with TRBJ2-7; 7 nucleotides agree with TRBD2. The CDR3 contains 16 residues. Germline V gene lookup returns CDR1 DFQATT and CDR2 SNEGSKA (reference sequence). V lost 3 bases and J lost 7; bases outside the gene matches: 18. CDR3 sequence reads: CSASLGSAGSWEEQYF. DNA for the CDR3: TGCAGTGCTAGCCTAGGGTCAGCGGGGAGTTGGGAAGAGCAGTACTTC.

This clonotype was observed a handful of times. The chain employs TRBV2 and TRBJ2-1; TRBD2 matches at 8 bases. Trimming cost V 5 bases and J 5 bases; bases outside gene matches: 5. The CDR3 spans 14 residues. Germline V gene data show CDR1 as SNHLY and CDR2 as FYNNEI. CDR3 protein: CASSILAGHNEQFF. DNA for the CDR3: TGTGCCAGCAGTATCCTAGCGGGCCACAATGAGCAGTTCTTC. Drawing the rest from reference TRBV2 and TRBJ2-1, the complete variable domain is EPEVTQTPSHQVTQMGQEVILRCVPISNHLYFYWYRQILGQKVEFLVSFYNNEISEKSEIFDDQFSVERPDGSNFTLKIRSTKLEDSAMYFCASSILAGHNEQFFGPGTRLTVL.

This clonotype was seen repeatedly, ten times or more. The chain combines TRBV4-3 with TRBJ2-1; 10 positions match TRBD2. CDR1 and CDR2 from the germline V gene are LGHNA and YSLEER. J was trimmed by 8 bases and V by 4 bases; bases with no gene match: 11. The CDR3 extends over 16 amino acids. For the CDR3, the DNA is TGCGCCAGCAGCCCAAGTGGCCTAGCGGGAGTTGATGAGCAGTTCTTC. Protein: CASSPSGLAGVDEQFF.

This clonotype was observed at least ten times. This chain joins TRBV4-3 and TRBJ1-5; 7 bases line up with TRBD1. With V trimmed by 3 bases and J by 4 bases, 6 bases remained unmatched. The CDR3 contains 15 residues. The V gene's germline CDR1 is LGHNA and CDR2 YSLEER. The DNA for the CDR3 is TGCGCCAGCAGCCAGTTTTCAGGGGGAAATCAGCCCCAGCATTTT. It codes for CASSQFSGGNQPQHF.

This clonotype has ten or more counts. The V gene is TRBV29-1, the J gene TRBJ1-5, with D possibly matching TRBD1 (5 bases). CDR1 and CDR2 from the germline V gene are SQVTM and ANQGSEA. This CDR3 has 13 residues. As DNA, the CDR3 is TGCAGGGACCGGGGGTTCCGGAATCAGCCCCAGCATTTT. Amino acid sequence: CRDRGFRNQPQHF.

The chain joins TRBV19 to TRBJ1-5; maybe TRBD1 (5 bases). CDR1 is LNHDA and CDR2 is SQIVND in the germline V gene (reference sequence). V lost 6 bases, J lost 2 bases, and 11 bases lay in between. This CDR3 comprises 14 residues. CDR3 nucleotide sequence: TGTGCCAGTAGGCCGGGACCAGGCAATCAGCCCCAGCATTTT. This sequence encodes CASRPGPGNQPQHF.

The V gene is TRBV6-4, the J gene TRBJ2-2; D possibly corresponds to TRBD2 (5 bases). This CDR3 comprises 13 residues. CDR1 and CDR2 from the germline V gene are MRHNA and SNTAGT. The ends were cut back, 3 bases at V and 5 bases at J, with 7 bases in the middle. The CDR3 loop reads CASSEGETGELFF. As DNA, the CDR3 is TGTGCCAGCAGTGAGGGAGAGACCGGGGAGCTGTTTTTT.

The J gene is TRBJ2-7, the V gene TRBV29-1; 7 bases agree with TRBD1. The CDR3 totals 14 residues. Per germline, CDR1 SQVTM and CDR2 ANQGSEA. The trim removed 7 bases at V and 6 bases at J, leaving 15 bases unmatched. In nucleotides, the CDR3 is TGCAGCGCACGAGTTCGAGGGGGCCGCAGCGAGCAGTACTTC. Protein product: CSARVRGGRSEQYF.

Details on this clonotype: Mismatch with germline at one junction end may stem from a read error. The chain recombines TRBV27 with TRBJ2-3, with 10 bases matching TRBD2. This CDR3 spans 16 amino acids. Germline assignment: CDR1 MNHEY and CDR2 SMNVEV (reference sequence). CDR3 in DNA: TGTGCCAGCAGTTCGAGCGGGAGGGCCGGGACAGATACGCACTATTTT. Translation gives CASSSSGRAGTDTHYF.